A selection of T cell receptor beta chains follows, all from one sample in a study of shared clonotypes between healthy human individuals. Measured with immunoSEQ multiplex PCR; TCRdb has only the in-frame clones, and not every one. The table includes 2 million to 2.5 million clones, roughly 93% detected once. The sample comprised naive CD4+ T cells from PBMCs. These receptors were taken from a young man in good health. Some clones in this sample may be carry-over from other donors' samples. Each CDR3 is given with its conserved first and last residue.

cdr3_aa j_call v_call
CASSGGQGGANVLTF TRBJ2-6 TRBV6-6
CASSLEGQGYEKLFF TRBJ1-4 TRBV5-1
CASTRAGTGSYEQYF TRBJ2-7 TRBV6-1
CASGITETQYF TRBJ2-5 TRBV12-5
CASSLRQGLGEAFF TRBJ1-1 TRBV6-1
CASSPALGFDGSEQYF TRBJ2-7 TRBV4-2
CASSSSSGANVLTF TRBJ2-6 TRBV5-1
CASALEGAKKNTEAFF TRBJ1-1 TRBV28
CASSLGGFNTDTQYF TRBJ2-3 TRBV5-4
CASSGTVGNTEAFF TRBJ1-1 TRBV6-1
CAISTQPGQGLGGDYNEQFF TRBJ2-1 TRBV10-3
CASSLSPSVEPQHF TRBJ1-5 TRBV4-1
CASSEGLAVGYEQYF TRBJ2-7 TRBV5-4
CASSLVGGGNYGYTF TRBJ1-2 TRBV5-1
CASNPIRVNQPQHF TRBJ1-5 TRBV6-5
CASSLRGQETQYF TRBJ2-5 TRBV7-3
CSVALAGGETQYF TRBJ2-5 TRBV29-1
CASSQDHGYSNQPQHF TRBJ1-5 TRBV4-2
CASSSGTDPYEQYF TRBJ2-7 TRBV5-4
CASSTRQGGHNEQFF TRBJ2-1 TRBV4-1
CASSEQGGTEAFF TRBJ1-1 TRBV25-1
CASSLVREAFF TRBJ1-1 TRBV5-8
CASRLGNEQFF TRBJ2-1 TRBV28
CASSSPPGGLQSSGANVLTF TRBJ2-6 TRBV28
CASRGTGTHNEQFF TRBJ2-1 TRBV28
CASSQEGGIQYF TRBJ2-4 TRBV5-1